This record covers a single T cell receptor (beta chain). Its antigen is not known. The source of the sample is a study of STAT5B mutations in CD4+ large granular lymphocyte leukemia. Study in general: The CDR3 'QG' motif was associated with a particular HLA allele among healthy donors.

Study results and limitations: No patients shared main leukemic clonotypes, though roughly 23% appeared at low frequency elsewhere. TRBV06-family usage was enriched in top patient clones (8/27) versus controls (2/35).

V gave up 3 bases and J gave up 0 bases, with 22 bases separating them. Per germline, CDR1 SGHRS and CDR2 YFSETQ. This CDR3 has 18 amino acids. This table comes from immunoSEQ multiplex PCR, and its TCRdb copy is limited to in-frame clones, with some not included. Of roughly 30,000 clones detected, around 76% appear once; the ten largest clones hold roughly 1.9%. This clonotype was sampled from a human donor in good health. This chain uses TRBV5-1 with TRBJ2-7; D possibly uses TRBD1 or TRBD2 (6 bases each). The source material was CD4+ T cells from blood buffy coats. The CDR3 DNA is TGCGCCAGCAGCTGGGGGGCCCAGCTAGCTCTGAGCTCCTACGAGCAGTACTTC. Amino acid sequence: CASSWGAQLALSSYEQYF.